One and the same sample provided the 29 T cell receptor beta chains below, sequenced in a study of blood T cell repertoires in COVID-19. The protocol was immunoSEQ multiplex PCR, while the TCRdb copy is restricted to in-frame clones and leaves out a portion. Seen here are under 80,000 clones, roughly nine tenths observed once, and the top ten hold roughly 15%. Sequencing was done on a sample of peripheral blood. Receptors originate from a man older than 75 in a cohort sampled during active COVID-19.

The chain has TRBV4-1 and TRBJ2-6; D is perhaps TRBD2 (5 bases). This CDR3 region has 18 residues. CDR1 is MGHRA and CDR2 is YSYEKL in the germline V gene. The germline V and J ends were trimmed by 4 bases and 3 bases, with 19 bases remaining between them. This chain's CDR3 is CASSLRDSDSGGANVLTF. For the CDR3, the DNA is TGCGCCAGCAGCCTAAGGGATTCGGACTCGGGTGGGGCCAACGTCCTGACTTTC.

This chain connects TRBV6-1 to TRBJ2-3, with 13 bases matching TRBD2. Germline CDR1 is MNHNS and CDR2 is SASEGT. The CDR3 loop spans 16 amino acids. V was clipped by 3 bases and J by 3 bases; unmatched bases: 3. CDR3 loop: CASSDGLAGVTDTQYF. CDR3 in DNA: TGTGCCAGCAGTGACGGACTAGCGGGGGTGACAGATACGCAGTATTTT.

The rearrangement links TRBV28 to TRBJ1-3, with D unresolved. Germline V CDR1 and CDR2: MDHEN, SYDVKM. The CDR3 runs 14 residues. Between the trimmed V and J ends, which lost 8 bases and 2 bases, there was a span of 13 bases. The CDR3 reads CASRGSPAGNTIYF. CDR3 DNA: TGTGCCAGCCGCGGGTCGCCGGCTGGAAACACCATATATTTT.

As for this clone: Other DNA sequences of this sample code for an identical CDR3. V is TRBV3-1 (or the pseudogene TRBV3-2) and J is TRBJ1-2; TRBD1 matches 10 bases. CDR3 length: 14 residues. Germline V gene lookup returns CDR1 LGHDT and CDR2 YNNKEL (reference sequence). The ends lost 4 bases at V and 4 bases at J; junction bases unmatched: 3. CDR3 coding DNA: TGTGCCAGCAGCCCGACAGGGGGCGGCTATGGCTACACCTTC. It translates to CASSPTGGGYGYTF.

The V and J genes are TRBV3-1 (or the pseudogene TRBV3-2) and TRBJ1-3; the match to TRBD1 covers 7 bases. This CDR3 is 17 amino acids long. Germline lookup yields CDR1 LGHDT and CDR2 YNNKEL (reference sequence). The V segment lost 1 base and the J segment 0 bases; nucleotides outside the gene matches: 6. CDR3 sequence: CASSQGRQGNSGNTIYF. The CDR3 DNA sequence: TGTGCCAGCAGCCAAGGACGACAGGGCAACTCTGGAAACACCATATATTTT.

This rearrangement joins TRBV24-1 to TRBJ2-1; 12 bases are a match to TRBD2. This CDR3 is 19 amino acids long. V trimming: 3 bases; J trimming: 1 base; junction bases outside the gene matches: 9. Per the germline V gene, CDR1 is KGHDR and CDR2 is SFDVKD. The CDR3 region has the DNA TGTGCCACCAGTGATGGAGGGACTAGCGGGTTGGGGTCCTACAATGAGCAGTTCTTC. This sequence encodes CATSDGGTSGLGSYNEQFF.

This clone occurred a few times. The chain uses TRBV7-9 and TRBJ2-7; 7 nucleotides match TRBD2. The CDR3 runs 13 residues. Per the germline V gene, CDR1 is SEHNR and CDR2 is FQNEAQ (reference sequence). After removal of 5 bases from V and 6 bases from J, the junction contained 7 bases not matched to a gene. The CDR3 DNA reads TGTGCCAGCAGCCATCAGGGAGGGGTCGAGCAGTACGTC. Residues: CASSHQGGVEQYV.

The CDR3 DNA reads TGTGCCAGCAGTCGCCCACCGGAGACTAAGCAGTTCTTC. This encodes CASSRPPETKQFF. J is TRBJ2-1 and V is TRBV28; D may be TRBD2 (5 bases). CDR1 and CDR2 (germline): MDHEN, SYDVKM. Trimming removed 5 bases from V and 11 bases from J, with 16 bases in between. CDR3 length: 13 amino acids.

The chain has TRBV4-3 and TRBJ2-7; 10 bases line up with TRBD1. CDR1 and CDR2 (germline): LGHNA, YSLEER. The trim removed 0 bases at V and 4 bases at J, leaving 3 bases unmatched. This CDR3 contains 15 residues. The CDR3 nucleotides read TGCGCCAGCAGCCAAGAAGGGACAGGGGTATACGAGCAGTACTTC. Translating gives CASSQEGTGVYEQYF.

The count of this clone is one. The rearrangement links TRBV27 to TRBJ2-1; 9 positions match TRBD1. V lost 5 bases to trimming and J lost 1 base; unmatched junction nucleotides: 9. This CDR3 is 17 amino acids long. Per germline, CDR1 MNHEY and CDR2 SMNVEV (reference sequence). The CDR3 loop is CASSAPPGTGSYNEQFF. CDR3 nucleotide sequence: TGTGCCAGCAGTGCGCCCCCTGGGACAGGGTCCTACAATGAGCAGTTCTTC.

V is TRBV4-1 and J is TRBJ2-3; 9 bases agree with TRBD2. After removal of 0 bases from V and 0 bases from J, the junction contained 10 bases not matched to a gene. The germline V gene has CDR1 MGHRA and CDR2 YSYEKL. This CDR3 comprises 19 residues. CDR3 protein: CASSQERLAGLSSTDTQYF. The DNA for the CDR3 is TGCGCCAGCAGCCAAGAGCGGCTAGCGGGGTTAAGTAGCACAGATACGCAGTATTTT.

The chain joins TRBV7-2 to TRBJ2-3; TRBD2 aligns across 12 bases. The CDR3 sequence is 14 residues long. J was trimmed by 6 bases and V by 6 bases; bases with no gene match: 4. Germline V gene data show CDR1 as SGHTA and CDR2 as FQGNSA. The CDR3 protein is CASRLAGGSDTQYF. The CDR3 DNA sequence: TGTGCCAGCAGACTAGCGGGGGGCTCGGATACGCAGTATTTT.

The rearrangement uses TRBV5-4 and TRBJ2-5; 7 positions agree with TRBD1. The length of the CDR3 is 14 residues. The trim removed 4 bases at V and 5 bases at J, leaving 8 bases unmatched. Per the germline V gene, CDR1 is SGHNT and CDR2 is YYREEE (reference sequence). CDR3 residues: CASSEDRVGETQYF. In DNA, the CDR3 is TGTGCCAGCAGCGAAGACAGGGTAGGGGAGACCCAGTACTTC.

The chain employs TRBV7-3 and TRBJ2-7, with D possibly TRBD1 on 5 matching bases. Germline-derived CDR1 and CDR2 are SGHTA and FQGTGA. V lost 5 bases and J 1 base, leaving 12 bases between the germline ends. The CDR3 is made up of 14 amino acids. CDR3 loop: CASSPGPGSYEQYF. CDR3 bases: TGTGCCAGCAGCCCTGGGCCAGGGTCCTACGAGCAGTACTTC.

The V gene is TRBV7-9, the J gene TRBJ2-7; maybe TRBD1 (5 bases). This CDR3 has 14 residues. Germline-derived CDR1 and CDR2 are SEHNR and FQNEAQ (reference sequence). The V end was cut by 5 bases, the J end by 2 bases, with 13 bases between. CDR3 region: CASSAGAAAYEQYF. The CDR3 region has the DNA TGTGCCAGCAGCGCTGGGGCAGCCGCCTACGAGCAGTACTTC.

The chain combines TRBV4-3 with TRBJ1-2; the D is unclear. The CDR3 spans 16 residues. Trimming cost V 0 bases and J 2 bases, with 13 bases left between them. Germline V CDR1 and CDR2: LGHNA, YSLEER. This chain's CDR3 is CASSQDLREGNYGYTF. CDR3 DNA sequence: TGCGCCAGCAGCCAAGATTTGCGGGAAGGGAACTATGGCTACACCTTC.

V and J are TRBV9 and TRBJ1-2; TRBD1 is a possible D gene (6 bases). V lost 3 bases, J lost 4 bases, and 10 bases lay in between. The CDR3 covers 13 residues. CDR1 and CDR2 from the germline V gene are SGDLS and YYNGEE. CDR3 nucleotides: TGTGCCAGCAGCGGGGAAGGGGGCTATGGCTACACCTTC. Amino acid sequence: CASSGEGGYGYTF. Filled out from reference TRBV9 and TRBJ1-2, the complete variable domain reads DSGVTQTPKHLITATGQRVTLRCSPRSGDLSVYWYQQSLDQGLQFLIQYYNGEERAKGNILERFSAQQFPDLHSELNLSSLELGDSALYFCASSGEGGYGYTFGSGTRLTVV.

The V gene is TRBV18, the J gene TRBJ2-1; 10 nucleotides match TRBD2. CDR3 length: 16 residues. Trimming took 1 base from V and 3 from J; bases not matched to a gene: 3. Looked up from germline, CDR1 is KGHSH and CDR2 is LQKENI. The CDR3 sequence: CASSPLSGGRYNEQFF. The CDR3 DNA reads as TGTGCCAGCTCACCACTTAGCGGGGGGCGCTACAATGAGCAGTTCTTC.

The genes are TRBV6-6 and TRBJ1-5; TRBD1 might be the D (6 bases). The CDR3 has 14 amino acids. Trimming shortened V by 5 bases and J by 3 bases, and 11 bases separated the two germline ends. Germline CDR1 reads MNHNY; CDR2 reads SVGAGI (reference sequence). CDR3 nucleotide sequence: TGTGCCAGCAGTCCTCAGGGGCACAATCAGCCCCAGCATTTT. It specifies CASSPQGHNQPQHF.

This chain connects TRBV5-4 to TRBJ2-5; TRBD1 matches at 7 bases. Germline V gene sequence: CDR1 SGHNT, CDR2 YYREEE (reference sequence). Trimming removed 4 bases from V and 1 base from J; junction bases left unmatched: 7. The CDR3 sequence is 15 residues long. The DNA of the CDR3 is TGTGCCAGCAGCCATCGACAGGGCCCCCAAGAGACCCAGTACTTC. Its protein is CASSHRQGPQETQYF.

A word on this clone: Its ends do not fully match the called genes, so a read error is possible. The V gene is TRBV7-2, the J gene TRBJ1-6, with D possibly being TRBD1 (6 bases). Germline CDR1 reads SGHTA; CDR2 reads FQGNSA. CDR3 length equals 16 residues. The CDR3 loop is CASSSSQGSYNSPPHF. The DNA of the CDR3 is TGTGCCAGCAGCTCCTCACAGGGTTCCTATAATTCACCCCCCCACTTT.

The rearrangement uses TRBV5-1 and TRBJ2-1; tentative D call: TRBD2 (6 bases). This CDR3 contains 14 residues. Germline V gene lookup returns CDR1 SGHRS and CDR2 YFSETQ. V was clipped by 1 base and J by 9 bases, with 14 bases between them. The CDR3 here is CASSLNVAGGEQFF. The CDR3 DNA reads TGCGCCAGCAGCTTGAACGTAGCCGGGGGTGAGCAGTTCTTC.

V and J are TRBV15 and TRBJ2-5; D not certain. Germline assignment: CDR1 LNHNV and CDR2 YYDKDF (reference sequence). Trimming cost V 3 bases and J 9 bases, with 11 bases left between them. This CDR3 has 12 residues. The CDR3 here is CATSSGELAQYF. For the CDR3, the DNA is TGTGCCACCAGCAGCGGAGAATTGGCCCAGTACTTC.

The chain employs TRBV24-1 and TRBJ2-2; a weak D match, TRBD1 (5 bases). The CDR3 runs 14 residues. Germline CDR1 is KGHDR and CDR2 is SFDVKD. Deletions cut 4 bases from V and 5 bases from J, with 10 bases between. CDR3 protein: CATSDPGHTGELFF. The CDR3 coding sequence is TGTGCCACCAGTGACCCTGGACATACCGGGGAGCTGTTTTTT.

The rearrangement joins TRBV29-1 to TRBJ2-7; TRBD2 aligns across 12 bases. This CDR3 is built from 12 residues. Trimming took 5 bases from V and 6 from J; bases not matched to a gene: 2. CDR1 and CDR2 (germline): SQVTM, ANQGSEA. The CDR3 DNA sequence: TGCAGCGTTTCTAGCGGGGGGGCCGAGCAGTACGTC. This codes for CSVSSGGAEQYV.

This clone was recorded a few times. The rearrangement uses TRBV9 and TRBJ2-2; TRBD2 aligns across 13 bases. The CDR3 is 15 amino acids. V dropped 4 bases and J dropped 5; count of bases not matched to a gene: 2. Looked up from germline, CDR1 is SGDLS and CDR2 is YYNGEE. This CDR3 is CASSSGLAGTGELFF. The CDR3 nucleotides read TGTGCCAGCAGCTCGGGACTAGCGGGAACCGGGGAGCTGTTTTTT.

The chain employs TRBV5-4 and TRBJ1-1; maybe TRBD1 (6 bases). The ends were cut back, 2 bases at V and 5 bases at J, with 10 bases in the middle. The CDR3 spans 13 residues. The germline V gene encodes CDR1 SGHNT and CDR2 YYREEE (reference sequence). CDR3 DNA sequence: TGTGCCAGCAGCTTCAGGGGAACAACTGAAGCTTTCTTT. Translated, it gives CASSFRGTTEAFF.

This clone came up a few times. The chain uses TRBV28 and TRBJ2-2, with D perhaps matching TRBD1 (6 bases). Germline-derived CDR1 and CDR2 are MDHEN and SYDVKM. The CDR3 is made up of 14 amino acids. The ends were cut back, 6 bases at V and 5 bases at J, with 13 bases in the middle. CDR3 DNA: TGTGCCAGCAGATCGGGACATATAACCGGGGAGCTGTTTTTT. Translating it yields CASRSGHITGELFF.

This chain joins TRBV11-2 and TRBJ1-4; possible D gene TRBD1, 6 bases. The germline V gene has CDR1 SGHAT and CDR2 FQNNGV. V was trimmed by 0 bases and J by 13 bases, leaving 18 bases between them. The CDR3 has 15 residues. The CDR3 loop reads CASSLDNREGLRLFF. CDR3 DNA sequence: TGTGCCAGCAGCTTAGATAACAGGGAGGGTCTGAGACTGTTTTTT.